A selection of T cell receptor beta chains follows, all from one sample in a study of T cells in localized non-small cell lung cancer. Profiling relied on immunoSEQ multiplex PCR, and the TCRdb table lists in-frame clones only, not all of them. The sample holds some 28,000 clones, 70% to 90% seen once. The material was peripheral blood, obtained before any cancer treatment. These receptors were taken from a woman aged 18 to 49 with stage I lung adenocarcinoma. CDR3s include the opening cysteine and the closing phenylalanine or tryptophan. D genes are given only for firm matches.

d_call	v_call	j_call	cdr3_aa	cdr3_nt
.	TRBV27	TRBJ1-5	CASSLSSRANQPQHF	TGTGCCAGCAGTTTATCGAGCAGGGCGAATCAGCCCCAGCATTTT
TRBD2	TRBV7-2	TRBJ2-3	CASAPAGAVPDTQYF	TGTGCCAGCGCCCCAGCGGGAGCGGTGCCAGATACGCAGTATTTT
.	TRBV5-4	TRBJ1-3	CASSLSGANTIYF	TGTGCCAGCAGCTTATCCGGGGCTAACACCATATATTTT
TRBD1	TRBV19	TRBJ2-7	CASSRTDRDQHEQYF	TGTGCCAGTAGTAGAACAGACAGGGATCAACACGAGCAGTACTTC
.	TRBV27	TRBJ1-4	CASSHQGYRDEKLFF	TGTGCCAGCAGTCATCAGGGGTATCGGGATGAAAAACTGTTTTTT
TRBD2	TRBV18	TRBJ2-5	CASSPVAGGETQYF	TGTGCCAGCTCACCAGTAGCGGGAGGGGAGACCCAGTACTTC
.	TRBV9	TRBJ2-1	CASSAADGLNEQFF	TGTGCCAGCAGCGCGGCTGACGGGCTCAATGAGCAGTTCTTC
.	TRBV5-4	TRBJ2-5	CASSFRDPGETQYF	TGTGCCAGCAGCTTCCGGGACCCGGGAGAGACCCAGTACTTC
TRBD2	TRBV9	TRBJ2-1	CASNPSGPYNEQFF	TGTGCCAGCAACCCTAGCGGACCCTACAATGAGCAGTTCTTC
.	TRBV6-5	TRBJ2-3	CASSDYGTDTQYF	TGTGCCTCTTCCGACTACGGCACAGATACGCAGTATTTT
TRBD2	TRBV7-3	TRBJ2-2	CASSPYSGRAISGELFF	TGTGCCAGCAGCCCTTACAGCGGGAGGGCCATTAGCGGGGAGCTGTTTTTT
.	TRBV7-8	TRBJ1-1	CASSGHSNTEAFF	TGTGCCAGCAGCGGACACTCAAACACTGAAGCTTTCTTT
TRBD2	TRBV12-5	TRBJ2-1	CASGLGTRNEQFF	TGTGCTAGTGGTTTGGGGACTAGGAATGAGCAGTTCTTC
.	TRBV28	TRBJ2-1	CASSLFSYNEQFF	TGTGCCAGCAGTTTATTCTCCTACAATGAGCAGTTCTTC
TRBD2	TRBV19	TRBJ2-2	CASTPKGGSTGELFF	TGTGCCAGTACCCCCAAGGGAGGGAGCACCGGGGAGCTGTTTTTT
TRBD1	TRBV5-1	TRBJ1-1	CASMQGVGTEAFF	TGCGCCAGCATGCAGGGGGTAGGGACTGAAGCTTTCTTT
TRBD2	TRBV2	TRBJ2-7	CASSEAGTSGSYEQYF	TGTGCCAGCAGTGAAGCGGGGACTAGCGGGAGCTACGAGCAGTACTTC
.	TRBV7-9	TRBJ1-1	CASWTDNTEAFF	TGTGCCAGTTGGACGGATAACACTGAAGCTTTCTTT
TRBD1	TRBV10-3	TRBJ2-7	CAIRDGPGGTYEQYF	TGTGCCATCAGGGACGGACCAGGGGGTACCTACGAGCAGTACTTC
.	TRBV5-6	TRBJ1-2	CASSSQLNREGNYGYTF	TGTGCCAGCAGCTCTCAACTCAACAGGGAGGGCAACTATGGCTACACCTTC
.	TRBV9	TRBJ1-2	CASSVGTGENYGYTF	TGTGCCAGCAGCGTAGGCACAGGAGAAAACTATGGCTACACCTTC
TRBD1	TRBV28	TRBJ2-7	CASTTGDEQYF	TGTGCCAGCACGACAGGGGACGAGCAGTACTTC